The rows below give T cell receptor beta chains drawn from one sample of a study of early T cells in non-severe SARS-CoV-2 infection. TCRdb recomputed calls from the 5' RACE reads with MiXCR, one row per CDR3 protein. The table includes 50,000 or so distinct CDR3 sequences, 14% to 15% detected once. The sequences come from whole blood, collected at baseline. These receptors came from an adult who was a healthcare worker with PCR-confirmed SARS-CoV-2 infection or an uninfected control (not recorded which). Both conserved end residues are trimmed from each CDR3. Each record gives: CDR3 length, V gene, J gene, CDR3 protein.

16	TRBV12-3/TRBV12-4	TRBJ1-5	ASSPQRDRGRRDQPQH
10	TRBV2	TRBJ2-5	ASSVDGETQY
12	TRBV12-3/TRBV12-4	TRBJ1-5	ASSITGGNQPQH
9	TRBV20-1	TRBJ2-3	SAPRGPTQY
10	TRBV2	TRBJ1-5	ASSTEDQPQH
15	TRBV18	TRBJ1-2	ASSPKRDRDRYYGYT
14	TRBV11-2	TRBJ2-3	ASSPARGLLRDTQY
12	TRBV28	TRBJ1-5	ASTETRDNQPQH
13	TRBV6-1	TRBJ2-1	ASSEVLTGNNEQF
15	TRBV20-1	TRBJ2-7	SARDPLRAGGSGEQY
13	TRBV5-1	TRBJ2-3	ASSLPSGSPDTQY
13	TRBV5-1	TRBJ1-5	ASRPTGGSNQPQH